This is a list of T cell receptor beta chains from one sample in a study of shared clonotypes between healthy human individuals. The table came from immunoSEQ multiplex PCR; TCRdb's copy has only in-frame clones and leaves some out. Among around 200,000 clones listed, approximately 62% were seen once. The sequenced sample consisted of memory CD4+ T cells sorted from blood. The receptors originated from a man aged 25 to 40 in good health. Each CDR3 is given with its conserved first and last residue. Each record gives: J gene, D gene, V gene, CDR3 length, clone size, CDR3 DNA, CDR3 protein. The D gene is left open where the match is weak. The size entry is marked missing in some rows and otherwise reads once, few, many or a size class.

j_gene: TRBJ2-1
d_gene: NA
v_gene: TRBV5-1
len: 15
abundance: NA
CDR3nt: TGCGCCAGCAGCTTGGGGGACCACCCCTACAATGAGCAGTTCTTC
CDR3aa: CASSLGDHPYNEQFF

j_gene: TRBJ2-3
d_gene: NA
v_gene: TRBV29-1
len: 14
abundance: once
CDR3nt: TGCAGCGTTGAAGCACGGAAGGACACAGATACGCAGTATTTT
CDR3aa: CSVEARKDTDTQYF

j_gene: TRBJ2-7
d_gene: NA
v_gene: TRBV9
len: 16
abundance: NA
CDR3nt: TGTGCCAGCAGCGTAGGGGCGGGAATTCTCTCCTACGAGCAGTACTTC
CDR3aa: CASSVGAGILSYEQYF

j_gene: TRBJ2-5
d_gene: NA
v_gene: TRBV28
len: 15
abundance: once
CDR3nt: TGTGCCAGCAGTGCCCGAAACATCCGGAAAGAGACCCAGTACTTC
CDR3aa: CASSARNIRKETQYF

j_gene: TRBJ2-7
d_gene: NA
v_gene: TRBV5-1
len: 13
abundance: NA
CDR3nt: TGCGCCAGCAGCTTGACGTCCGATCGGGAGCAGTACTTC
CDR3aa: CASSLTSDREQYF

j_gene: TRBJ1-1
d_gene: NA
v_gene: TRBV7-9
len: 16
abundance: NA
CDR3nt: TGTGCCAGCAGCTTAGTTCGGGTACTTGGGAACACTGAAGCTTTCTTT
CDR3aa: CASSLVRVLGNTEAFF

j_gene: TRBJ1-3
d_gene: NA
v_gene: TRBV2
len: 17
abundance: NA
CDR3nt: TGTGCCAGCAGGGACAGAGGGGGAACCTTCTCTGGAAACACCATATATTTT
CDR3aa: CASRDRGGTFSGNTIYF

j_gene: TRBJ1-4
d_gene: TRBD1
v_gene: TRBV6-5
len: 13
abundance: NA
CDR3nt: TGTGCCAGCAGGCGACAGGGCTGGGAAAAACTGTTTTTT
CDR3aa: CASRRQGWEKLFF

j_gene: TRBJ2-7
d_gene: TRBD1
v_gene: TRBV6-5
len: 14
abundance: NA
CDR3nt: TGTGCCAGCAGTCCCGACAGGGGAACCTACGAGCAGTACTTC
CDR3aa: CASSPDRGTYEQYF

j_gene: TRBJ2-7
d_gene: TRBD1
v_gene: TRBV19
len: 14
abundance: NA
CDR3nt: TGTGCCAGTAGTGATACAGGGGTCTCCTACGAGCAGTACTTC
CDR3aa: CASSDTGVSYEQYF

j_gene: TRBJ2-6
d_gene: NA
v_gene: TRBV7-2
len: 15
abundance: once
CDR3nt: TGTGCCAGCAGCTACCAGGCAACTGGGGCCAACGTCCTGACTTTC
CDR3aa: CASSYQATGANVLTF

j_gene: TRBJ2-3
d_gene: TRBD2
v_gene: TRBV5-3
len: 14
abundance: NA
CDR3nt: TGTGCCAGCAGCCTACTAGCGGTAACAGATACGCAGTATTTT
CDR3aa: CASSLLAVTDTQYF

j_gene: TRBJ2-7
d_gene: NA
v_gene: TRBV6-5
len: 13
abundance: NA
CDR3nt: TGTGCCAGCAGTTACTCGAGTGCCTACGAGCAGTACTTC
CDR3aa: CASSYSSAYEQYF

j_gene: TRBJ2-5
d_gene: NA
v_gene: TRBV29-1
len: 13
abundance: NA
CDR3nt: TGCAGCGTTGCCCGGGCCCCTGGGGAGACCCAGTACTTC
CDR3aa: CSVARAPGETQYF

j_gene: TRBJ1-2
d_gene: NA
v_gene: TRBV7-9
len: 12
abundance: NA
CDR3nt: TGTGCCAGCAGCCTAGGGGACACAGGCTACACCTTC
CDR3aa: CASSLGDTGYTF

j_gene: TRBJ2-3
d_gene: NA
v_gene: TRBV7-6
len: 16
abundance: NA
CDR3nt: TGTGCCAGCAGCTTAGCACGGGCATCTAGCACAGATACGCAGTATTTT
CDR3aa: CASSLARASSTDTQYF

j_gene: TRBJ2-7
d_gene: TRBD2
v_gene: TRBV5-1
len: 14
abundance: few
CDR3nt: TGCGCCAGCAGCAGCGGCGGGAGCTCCTACGAGCAGTACTTC
CDR3aa: CASSSGGSSYEQYF

j_gene: TRBJ2-3
d_gene: NA
v_gene: TRBV7-7
len: 16
abundance: NA
CDR3nt: TGTGCTAGCAGCTTAGGCGGATTGTCTAGCACAGATACGCAGTATTTT
CDR3aa: CASSLGGLSSTDTQYF

j_gene: TRBJ2-1
d_gene: TRBD2
v_gene: TRBV4-3
len: 16
abundance: few
CDR3nt: TGCGCCAGCAGCCCGCTAGCGGGAGTCTCTATGAATGAGCAGTTCTTC
CDR3aa: CASSPLAGVSMNEQFF

j_gene: TRBJ2-2
d_gene: NA
v_gene: TRBV5-1
len: 16
abundance: NA
CDR3nt: TGCGCCAGCAGCTTGGGGCGCCACGCGAACACCGGGGAGCTGTTTTTT
CDR3aa: CASSLGRHANTGELFF

j_gene: TRBJ2-7
d_gene: TRBD2
v_gene: TRBV5-5
len: 15
abundance: NA
CDR3nt: TGTGCCAGCAGCCTGAGCGGGAGTGGTTCCTACGAGCAGTACTTC
CDR3aa: CASSLSGSGSYEQYF

j_gene: TRBJ1-3
d_gene: TRBD1
v_gene: TRBV11-2
len: 12
abundance: once
CDR3nt: TGTGCCAGCAGCTCAGACAGGGCCACCATATATTTT
CDR3aa: CASSSDRATIYF

j_gene: TRBJ1-1
d_gene: NA
v_gene: TRBV19
len: 13
abundance: few
CDR3nt: TGTGCCAGTAGTATAAAGGGGTCCACTGAAGCTTTCTTT
CDR3aa: CASSIKGSTEAFF

j_gene: TRBJ2-1
d_gene: NA
v_gene: TRBV5-1
len: 16
abundance: NA
CDR3nt: TGCGCCAGCAGCTCGGGACTTAGCTTGGGGAACGATGAGCAGTTCTTC
CDR3aa: CASSSGLSLGNDEQFF

j_gene: TRBJ2-7
d_gene: TRBD1
v_gene: TRBV5-1
len: 14
abundance: NA
CDR3nt: TGCGCCAGCAGCATGACAGGGGGAACCTACGAGCAGTACTTC
CDR3aa: CASSMTGGTYEQYF

j_gene: TRBJ2-5
d_gene: NA
v_gene: TRBV7-8
len: 14
abundance: once
CDR3nt: TGTGCCAGCAGCTTAGGCATTCACCAAGAGACCCAGTACTTC
CDR3aa: CASSLGIHQETQYF

j_gene: TRBJ2-7
d_gene: TRBD2
v_gene: TRBV29-1
len: 13
abundance: NA
CDR3nt: TGCAGCGTTGAAACTAGCGAGGCCTACGAGCAGTACTTC
CDR3aa: CSVETSEAYEQYF

j_gene: TRBJ2-7
d_gene: TRBD2
v_gene: TRBV6-5
len: 13
abundance: few
CDR3nt: TGTGCCAGCGGCAGGAGCGGGAATTACGAGCAGTACTTC
CDR3aa: CASGRSGNYEQYF

j_gene: TRBJ1-1
d_gene: NA
v_gene: TRBV28
len: 13
abundance: NA
CDR3nt: TGTGCCAGCAGTTTATTGGTGAACACTGAAGCTTTCTTT
CDR3aa: CASSLLVNTEAFF

j_gene: TRBJ1-5
d_gene: NA
v_gene: TRBV9
len: 15
abundance: NA
CDR3nt: TGTGCCAGCAGCGTATCAGCAGGGAGCAATCAGCCCCAGCATTTT
CDR3aa: CASSVSAGSNQPQHF

j_gene: TRBJ2-6
d_gene: NA
v_gene: TRBV29-1
len: 14
abundance: NA
CDR3nt: TGCAGCGTTGAAACAAGGGGGGAGTCCAACGTCCTGACTTTC
CDR3aa: CSVETRGESNVLTF

j_gene: TRBJ2-7
d_gene: NA
v_gene: TRBV19
len: 14
abundance: once
CDR3nt: TGTGCCAGTAGTATTTGGGGGCCAAACTCAGAGCAGTACTTC
CDR3aa: CASSIWGPNSEQYF

j_gene: TRBJ2-3
d_gene: TRBD2
v_gene: TRBV28
len: 15
abundance: NA
CDR3nt: TGTGCCACTAACGAACCCGGACTAGCGAAGGATACGCAGTATTTT
CDR3aa: CATNEPGLAKDTQYF

j_gene: TRBJ2-3
d_gene: TRBD2
v_gene: TRBV9
len: 16
abundance: NA
CDR3nt: TGTGCCAGCAGCACGGGGGGACGACACAAGACAGATACGCAGTATTTT
CDR3aa: CASSTGGRHKTDTQYF

j_gene: TRBJ2-1
d_gene: NA
v_gene: TRBV7-2
len: 13
abundance: NA
CDR3nt: TGTGCCAGCAGCTTATCTAGGGTCGATGAGCAGTTCTTC
CDR3aa: CASSLSRVDEQFF

j_gene: TRBJ1-5
d_gene: NA
v_gene: TRBV5-5
len: 16
abundance: NA
CDR3nt: TGTGCCAGCAGCTTGATTTCAGGGTCGGGCAATCAGCCCCAGCATTTT
CDR3aa: CASSLISGSGNQPQHF

j_gene: TRBJ2-3
d_gene: TRBD2
v_gene: TRBV6-4
len: 18
abundance: NA
CDR3nt: TGTGCCAGCAGTGACGGGGCTAGCGGGAGAGCGAGCACAGATACGCAGTATTTT
CDR3aa: CASSDGASGRASTDTQYF

j_gene: TRBJ2-7
d_gene: NA
v_gene: TRBV18
len: 12
abundance: few
CDR3nt: TGTGCCAGCTCACCTTCGACCTACGGGTCGTACTTC
CDR3aa: CASSPSTYGSYF

j_gene: TRBJ2-3
d_gene: NA
v_gene: TRBV5-4
len: 15
abundance: NA
CDR3nt: TGTGCCAGCAGCTTGGGTAGCGGCCTCACAGATACGCAGTATTTT
CDR3aa: CASSLGSGLTDTQYF

j_gene: TRBJ2-7
d_gene: NA
v_gene: TRBV5-1
len: 14
abundance: few
CDR3nt: TGCGCCAGCAGCTTGGAGGTCAGCTCCTACGAGCAGTACTTC
CDR3aa: CASSLEVSSYEQYF

j_gene: TRBJ2-1
d_gene: TRBD1
v_gene: TRBV10-3
len: 14
abundance: many
CDR3nt: TGTGCCATCAGTGGACAGGGAGTTTACAATGAGCAGTTCTTC
CDR3aa: CAISGQGVYNEQFF

j_gene: TRBJ2-7
d_gene: TRBD2
v_gene: TRBV15
len: 17
abundance: NA
CDR3nt: TGTGCCACCAGCAGCGGCGGGACTAGCGGGAGGATTGGCGAGCAGTACTTC
CDR3aa: CATSSGGTSGRIGEQYF

j_gene: TRBJ2-1
d_gene: NA
v_gene: TRBV29-1
len: 13
abundance: few
CDR3nt: TGCAGCGTCGAGGGTTCTGGGCACAATGAGCAGTTCTTC
CDR3aa: CSVEGSGHNEQFF

j_gene: TRBJ2-7
d_gene: NA
v_gene: TRBV7-8
len: 13
abundance: NA
CDR3nt: TGTGCCAGCAGCTGGGGACACTTATACGAGCAGTACTTC
CDR3aa: CASSWGHLYEQYF

j_gene: TRBJ2-7
d_gene: TRBD1
v_gene: TRBV28
len: 13
abundance: few
CDR3nt: TGTGCCAGCATGGACCCAGGGGGCCACGAGCAGTACTTC
CDR3aa: CASMDPGGHEQYF

j_gene: TRBJ1-5
d_gene: NA
v_gene: TRBV2
len: 13
abundance: NA
CDR3nt: TGTGCCAGTACCTATACCCCTCGGCAGCCCCAGCATTTT
CDR3aa: CASTYTPRQPQHF

j_gene: TRBJ1-1
d_gene: NA
v_gene: TRBV6-5
len: 15
abundance: NA
CDR3nt: TGTGCCAGCAGTTACTTTTACAGCATGAACACTGAAGCTTTCTTT
CDR3aa: CASSYFYSMNTEAFF

j_gene: TRBJ2-5
d_gene: NA
v_gene: TRBV14
len: 13
abundance: NA
CDR3nt: TGTGCCAGCAGCCAAGCAGTATTTGGGACCCAGTACTTC
CDR3aa: CASSQAVFGTQYF

j_gene: TRBJ2-5
d_gene: NA
v_gene: TRBV11-3
len: 14
abundance: NA
CDR3nt: TGTGCCAGCAGCCCGTTTCTGACTCCGGAGACCCAGTACTTC
CDR3aa: CASSPFLTPETQYF

j_gene: TRBJ2-1
d_gene: TRBD1
v_gene: TRBV5-1
len: 14
abundance: NA
CDR3nt: TGCGCCAGCAGCCTGGGACAGTCCTACAATGAGCAGTTCTTC
CDR3aa: CASSLGQSYNEQFF